This entry concerns a single TCR beta chain. The antigen is not known. The CDR3 covers 14 residues. The V gene end was trimmed by 5 bases and the J gene end by 6 bases; junction bases not matched to a gene: 9. CDR1 and CDR2 (germline): SEHNR, FQNEAQ (reference sequence). Sequenced by immunoSEQ multiplex PCR; TCRdb stores in-frame clones only, minus some. The data show about 2.4 million clones, with around nine tenths seen just once and roughly 0.13% held by the top ten. These data are taken from a study of shared clonotypes between healthy human individuals. Study-level background: Per donor, CD8 memory used one plate, CD8 naive used two, CD4 memory used three and CD4 naive used three. Study-wide findings and caveats: Donor clonotype sharing was expected to depend on sequencing depth.

This chain joins TRBV7-9 and TRBJ2-5, with 7 bases identical to TRBD2. Source material: naive CD4+ T cells sorted from blood. Subset in this sample: CD45RA+ positively selected. The clonotype was recovered from a young man in good health. As DNA, the CDR3 is TGTGCCAGCAGCGCAGGACTAGAAATGAAGACCCAGTACTTC. This encodes CASSAGLEMKTQYF.